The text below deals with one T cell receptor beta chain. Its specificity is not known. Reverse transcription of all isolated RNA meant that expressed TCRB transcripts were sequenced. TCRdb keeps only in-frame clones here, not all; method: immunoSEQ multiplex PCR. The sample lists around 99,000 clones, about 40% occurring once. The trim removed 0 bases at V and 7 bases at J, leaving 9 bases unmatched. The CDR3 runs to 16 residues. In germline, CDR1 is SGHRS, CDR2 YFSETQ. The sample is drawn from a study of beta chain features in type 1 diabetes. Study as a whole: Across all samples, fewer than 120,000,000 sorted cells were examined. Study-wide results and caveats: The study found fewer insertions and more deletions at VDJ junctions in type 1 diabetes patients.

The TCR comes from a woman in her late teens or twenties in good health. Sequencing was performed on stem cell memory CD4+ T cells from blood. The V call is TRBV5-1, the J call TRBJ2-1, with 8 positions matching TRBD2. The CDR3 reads CASSLGGRSSGNEQFF. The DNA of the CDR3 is TGCGCCAGCAGCTTGGGCGGGAGGTCGAGTGGGAATGAGCAGTTCTTC.